This entry concerns a single TCR beta chain. This sample was taken from a study of blood T cell repertoires in COVID-19. Only in-frame clones appear in the TCRdb table, and some are missing; sequencing was by immunoSEQ multiplex PCR. The sample lists under 250,000 clones, 82% occurring once. The CDR3 has 15 residues. Germline assignment: CDR1 LGHDT and CDR2 YNNKEL (reference sequence). V shed 0 bases and J 10 bases; nucleotides not matched to a gene: 4. The TCR comes from an elderly woman with acute or convalescent COVID-19. The sequencing input was peripheral blood. This chain links TRBV3-1 (or the pseudogene TRBV3-2) with TRBJ1-6; 9 bases are shared with TRBD1. The CDR3 DNA reads as TGTGCCAGCAGCCAAGATTTAACAGGGGGCTCACCCCTCCACTTT. This codes for CASSQDLTGGSPLHF.